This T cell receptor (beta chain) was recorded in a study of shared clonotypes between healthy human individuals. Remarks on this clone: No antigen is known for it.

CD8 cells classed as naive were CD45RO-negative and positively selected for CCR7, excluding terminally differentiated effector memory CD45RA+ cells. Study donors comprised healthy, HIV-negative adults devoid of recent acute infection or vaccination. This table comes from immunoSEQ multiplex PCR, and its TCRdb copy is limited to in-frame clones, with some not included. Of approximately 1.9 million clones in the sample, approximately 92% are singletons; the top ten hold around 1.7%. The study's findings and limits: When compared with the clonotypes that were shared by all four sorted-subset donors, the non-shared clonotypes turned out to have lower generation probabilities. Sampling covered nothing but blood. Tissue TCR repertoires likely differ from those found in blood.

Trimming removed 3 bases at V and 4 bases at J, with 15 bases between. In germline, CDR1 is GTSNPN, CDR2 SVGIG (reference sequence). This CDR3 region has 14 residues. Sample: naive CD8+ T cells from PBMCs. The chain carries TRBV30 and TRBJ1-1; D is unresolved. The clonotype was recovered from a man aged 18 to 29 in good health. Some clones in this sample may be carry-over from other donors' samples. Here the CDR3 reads CAWSEVLGFTEAFF. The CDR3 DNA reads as TGTGCCTGGAGCGAGGTACTGGGGTTCACTGAAGCTTTCTTT. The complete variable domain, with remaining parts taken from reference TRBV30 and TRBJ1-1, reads SQTIHQWPATLVQPVGSPLSLECTVEGTSNPNLYWYRQAAGRGLQLLFYSVGIGQISSEVPQNLSASRPQDRQFILSSKKLLLSDSGFYLCAWSEVLGFTEAFFGQGTRLTVV.